This T cell receptor (beta chain) was retrieved from a study of blood T cell repertoires in COVID-19. This clone has only a few counts. TCRdb's table, derived via immunoSEQ multiplex PCR, lists solely in-frame clones and lacks some. The data show approximately 31,000 clones, roughly 89% seen once. This CDR3 comprises 15 residues. Per germline, CDR1 SGHRS and CDR2 YFSETQ. Trimming cost V 0 bases and J 1 base, with 10 bases left between them. The origin of this receptor is a man between 60 and 70 years old with active COVID-19. The chain links TRBV5-1 to TRBJ1-1; D may be TRBD1 (6 bases). Sequencing was carried out using peripheral blood. The CDR3 reads CASSLAVGGNTEAFF. As DNA, the CDR3 is TGCGCCAGCAGCTTGGCCGTAGGGGGGAACACTGAAGCTTTCTTT.